The 14 T cell receptor beta chains in this list originate from one sample, sequenced in a study of beta chain features in type 1 diabetes. Of the isolated RNA, all was reverse transcribed, and so the sequenced material was expressed TCRB transcripts. TCRdb keeps only in-frame clones here, not all; method: immunoSEQ multiplex PCR. The sample yields around 280,000 clones, approximately 15% seen once. Antigens for these TCRs are unknown. Study-wide points: The study found moderately but significantly shorter TCRB CDR3s in all four CD4+ subsets of Type 1 diabetes patients.

The sample was naive CD4+ T cells from blood. The source is a man between 18 and 35 years old with type 1 diabetes.

Of note for this clone: The identical CDR3 is also encoded by other nucleotide sequences in the sample. This sequence joins TRBV5-1 and TRBJ1-1, with TRBD1 matching over 8 bases. This CDR3 has 14 residues. CDR1 and CDR2 from the germline V gene are SGHRS and YFSETQ. Trimming took 2 bases from V and 5 from J; bases not matched to a gene: 5. CDR3 bases: TGCGCCAGCAGCTTAGGGACAGGTGGTACTGAAGCTTTCTTT. Its translation is CASSLGTGGTEAFF.

This chain uses TRBV9 with TRBJ2-1; 9 bases are shared with TRBD1. Germline CDR1 reads SGDLS; CDR2 reads YYNGEE. V lost 1 base to trimming and J lost 7 bases; unmatched junction nucleotides: 12. CDR3 length: 17 residues. The CDR3 DNA reads TGTGCCAGCAGCGTACTGGCTTGGGACAGGGTACGGAATGAGCAGTTCTTC. It specifies CASSVLAWDRVRNEQFF.

This chain connects TRBV6-5 to TRBJ1-1; D possibly corresponds to TRBD1 (5 bases). This CDR3 has 14 amino acids. Germline V gene lookup returns CDR1 MNHEY and CDR2 SVGAGI. Trimming left V 3 bases short and J 5 bases short, with 13 bases between. CDR3 loop: CASSYGARGTEAFF. CDR3 nucleotide sequence: TGTGCCAGCAGTTATGGGGCCCGGGGGACTGAAGCTTTCTTT.

The genes are TRBV5-1 and TRBJ2-3; no reliable D call. V gave up 1 base and J gave up 4 bases, with 10 bases separating them. The CDR3 totals 14 residues. Germline V gene lookup returns CDR1 SGHRS and CDR2 YFSETQ. CDR3 amino acids: CASSLTSPADTQYF. The CDR3 DNA sequence: TGCGCCAGCAGCTTGACGTCACCGGCAGATACGCAGTATTTT.

This clone was seen more than once but under ten times. The V and J genes are TRBV2 and TRBJ2-4; D is perhaps TRBD2 (7 bases). The CDR3 runs 13 residues. V was pared by 8 bases and J by 6 bases, with 14 bases between. Germline V CDR1 and CDR2: SNHLY, FYNNEI. The CDR3 region is CASGGAIGNIQYF. The CDR3 DNA follows: TGTGCCAGCGGGGGGGCGATAGGAAACATTCAGTACTTC.

This rearrangement joins TRBV7-9 to TRBJ2-3, with D tentatively TRBD2 (5 bases). Per the germline V gene, CDR1 is SEHNR and CDR2 is FQNEAQ (reference sequence). This CDR3 is 13 amino acids long. Trimming removed 10 bases at V and 1 base at J, with 12 bases between. The CDR3 spells CATGSWGTDTQYF. The CDR3 DNA reads TGTGCCACGGGGAGCTGGGGCACAGATACGCAGTATTTT.

This clone was seen a handful of times. This chain connects TRBV29-1 to TRBJ2-3, with 9 bases lining up with TRBD2. The V segment lost 3 bases and the J segment 3 bases; nucleotides outside the gene matches: 7. The CDR3 has 15 residues. CDR1 is SQVTM, CDR2 ANQGSEA, per germline. The CDR3 coding sequence is TGCAGCGTTGAGGACAGCGGGAGGAGGACAGATACGCAGTATTTT. The encoded protein is CSVEDSGRRTDTQYF.

The chain couples TRBV2 to TRBJ1-5, with a weak D call TRBD1 (6 bases). V lost 3 bases and J 9 bases, leaving 9 bases between the germline ends. Germline assignment: CDR1 SNHLY and CDR2 FYNNEI. The CDR3 runs to 12 residues. This CDR3 is CASSETGWPQHF. CDR3 nucleotides: TGTGCCAGCAGTGAGACAGGATGGCCCCAGCATTTT.

The chain is built from TRBV19 and TRBJ2-2; TRBD2 agrees at 8 bases. Germline lookup yields CDR1 LNHDA and CDR2 SQIVND (reference sequence). Losses at the gene ends were 6 bases for V and 6 bases for J; bases not matched to a gene: 6. The CDR3 is 14 amino acids. This chain's CDR3 is CASRVTGGAGELFF. CDR3 nucleotide sequence: TGTGCCAGTAGGGTGACGGGAGGGGCCGGGGAGCTGTTTTTT. Full variable domain (remainder filled in from reference TRBV19 and TRBJ2-2): DGGITQSPKYLFRKEGQNVTLSCEQNLNHDAMYWYRQDPGQGLRLIYYSQIVNDFQKGDIAEGYSVSREKKESFPLTVTSAQKNPTAFYLCASRVTGGAGELFFGEGSRLTVL.

This clone was seen a handful of times. The V gene is TRBV7-9, the J gene TRBJ2-1, with D tentatively TRBD1 (5 bases). With 2 bases removed from V and 12 bases from J, the gap between germline ends came to 11 bases. The CDR3 runs 12 residues. The germline CDR1 and CDR2 sequences are SEHNR and FQNEAQ (reference sequence). DNA for the CDR3: TGTGCCAGCAGCTTAAATCAGGGCCCGCAGTTCTTC. The encoded protein is CASSLNQGPQFF. The full variable domain, with the rest looked up from reference TRBV7-9 and TRBJ2-1, is DTGVSQNPRHKITKRGQNVTFRCDPISEHNRLYWYRQTLGQGPEFLTYFQNEAQLEKSRLLSDRFSAERPKGSFSTLEIQRTEQGDSAMYLCASSLNQGPQFFGPGTRLTVL.

The chain joins TRBV7-2 to TRBJ1-1, with 8 nucleotides matching TRBD1. The germline V gene encodes CDR1 SGHTA and CDR2 FQGNSA. Germline trimming cut 7 bases from V and 4 bases from J; bases unmatched to any gene: 11. The length of the CDR3 is 15 residues. The CDR3 protein is CASTRDPGGGTEAFF. CDR3 in DNA: TGTGCCAGCACCCGAGACCCAGGGGGCGGCACTGAAGCTTTCTTT. Filled out from reference TRBV7-2 and TRBJ1-1, the complete variable domain reads GAGVSQSPSNKVTEKGKDVELRCDPISGHTALYWYRQSLGQGLEFLIYFQGNSAPDKSGLPSDRFSAERTGGSVSTLTIQRTQQEDSAVYLCASTRDPGGGTEAFFGQGTRLTVV.

This clone was counted a few times. This chain uses TRBV19 with TRBJ1-2; a possible D gene is TRBD1 (5 bases). The CDR3 runs to 13 residues. Germline V lookup: CDR1 LNHDA, CDR2 SQIVND (reference sequence). Trimming removed 10 bases from V and 4 bases from J, with 16 bases in between. The CDR3 reads CATMGHPTYGYTF. The CDR3 bases are TGTGCCACCATGGGGCACCCGACCTATGGCTACACCTTC.

The chain recombines TRBV5-4 with TRBJ2-7; 9 bases line up with TRBD1. V shed 3 bases, J shed 2 bases, and the junction held 3 bases outside the gene matches. This CDR3 comprises 14 residues. Germline assignment: CDR1 SGHNT and CDR2 YYREEE (reference sequence). CDR3 in amino acids: CASSWTGETYEQYF. The CDR3 DNA reads as TGTGCCAGCAGCTGGACAGGGGAGACCTACGAGCAGTACTTC. Filled out from reference TRBV5-4 and TRBJ2-7, the complete variable domain reads ETGVTQSPTHLIKTRGQQVTLRCSSQSGHNTVSWYQQALGQGPQFIFQYYREEENGRGNFPPRFSGLQFPNYSSELNVNALELDDSALYLCASSWTGETYEQYFGPGTRLTVT.

This chain connects TRBV4-1 to TRBJ2-1; TRBD1 might be the D (6 bases). Germline CDR1 is MGHRA and CDR2 is YSYEKL. The CDR3 runs 16 residues. V was clipped by 0 bases and J by 6 bases, with 15 bases between them. The DNA for the CDR3 is TGCGCCAGCAGCCAAGACGTGACCCTCAGGGGCAATGAGCAGTTCTTC. As protein: CASSQDVTLRGNEQFF.